This is a list of T cell receptor beta chains from one sample in a study of T cells after somatic rescue of genetic block. Method: immunoSEQ multiplex PCR; TCRdb's copy keeps in-frame clones and lacks some. The sample carries approximately 71,000 clones, about nine tenths recorded once. Material: peripheral blood mononuclear cells (PBMCs). These receptors came from a man aged 35 to 55. Both conserved end residues are part of each CDR3. A D gene is named only where the DNA matches it firmly. A row's size may be missing; if present it is once, few, many or a size class.

D: -; V: TRBV27; J: TRBJ1-4; size: once; DNA: TGTGCCAGCAGTTTAAGTGTTTATAGTGAAAAACTGTTTTTT; CDR3: CASSLSVYSEKLFF
D: -; V: TRBV7-9; J: TRBJ1-1; size: few; DNA: TGTGCCAGCAGCTTAGCACTGATGAACACTGAAGCTTTCTTT; CDR3: CASSLALMNTEAFF
D: -; V: TRBV2; J: TRBJ2-3; size: -; DNA: TGTGCCAGCAGCTTAACTAGGGCTAGCACAGATACGCAGTATTTT; CDR3: CASSLTRASTDTQYF
D: -; V: TRBV19; J: TRBJ2-7; size: -; DNA: TGTGCCAGTAGTATAGGAACTGGGAGGTCGTACGAGCAGTACTTC; CDR3: CASSIGTGRSYEQYF
D: -; V: TRBV6-1; J: TRBJ2-7; size: -; DNA: TGTGCCAGCAGTGAAGGGGGGACGGGATACGAGCAGTACTTC; CDR3: CASSEGGTGYEQYF
D: -; V: TRBV28; J: TRBJ1-4; size: -; DNA: TGTGCCAGCAGTTTAGTGAACGAAAAACTGTTTTTT; CDR3: CASSLVNEKLFF
D: -; V: TRBV6-6; J: TRBJ1-2; size: -; DNA: TGTGCCAGCAGTTACACGGGAGGACAGAACTATGGCTACACCTTC; CDR3: CASSYTGGQNYGYTF
D: -; V: TRBV6-5; J: TRBJ1-4; size: -; DNA: TGTGCCAGCAGTTACGGGGGCTCATCTGAAAAACTGTTTTTT; CDR3: CASSYGGSSEKLFF
D: TRBD2; V: TRBV30; J: TRBJ2-5; size: -; DNA: TGTGCCTGGGCCATAAGCGGGAAGGTCTTGGTGGAGACCCAGTACTTC; CDR3: CAWAISGKVLVETQYF
D: -; V: TRBV7-9; J: TRBJ1-4; size: -; DNA: TGTGCCAGCAGCTTTGGAAAGCTGCGGGGGGCTGTAGATGAAAAACTGTTTTTT; CDR3: CASSFGKLRGAVDEKLFF
D: TRBD1; V: TRBV11-3; J: TRBJ2-2; size: -; DNA: TGTGCCAGCAGCTTTGGGACAGGGAACGGACTCGGGGAGCTGTTTTTT; CDR3: CASSFGTGNGLGELFF
D: TRBD2; V: TRBV6-1; J: TRBJ2-7; size: -; DNA: TGTGCCAGCGGCTCCTTAGGGAGGGCCTACGAGCAGTACTTC; CDR3: CASGSLGRAYEQYF
D: TRBD2; V: TRBV5-8; J: TRBJ2-1; size: -; DNA: TGTGCCAGCAGCCATACTAGGACTAGCGGGACCTACAATGAGCAGTTCTTC; CDR3: CASSHTRTSGTYNEQFF
D: TRBD2; V: TRBV27; J: TRBJ2-1; size: -; DNA: TGTGCCAGCAGTCCCGACCCTCCTAGCGGGAGCCCCTACAATGAGCAGTTCTTC; CDR3: CASSPDPPSGSPYNEQFF
D: -; V: TRBV5-1; J: TRBJ2-4; size: -; DNA: TGCGCCAGCAGCTTGCGAGGGGTTCAGTACTTC; CDR3: CASSLRGVQYF
D: TRBD1; V: TRBV7-2; J: TRBJ2-7; size: -; DNA: TGTGCCAGCAGCTTAGAGGGACAGGGCTCCTACGAGCAGTACTTC; CDR3: CASSLEGQGSYEQYF
D: -; V: TRBV6-5; J: TRBJ2-1; size: -; DNA: TGTGCCAGCAGATCTTTGGATGAGCAGTTCTTC; CDR3: CASRSLDEQFF
D: TRBD2; V: TRBV18; J: TRBJ2-1; size: -; DNA: TGTGCCAGCTCCCCACCGTCGAGCGGGATAGGTTATGAGCAGTTCTTC; CDR3: CASSPPSSGIGYEQFF
D: -; V: TRBV10-1; J: TRBJ2-5; size: -; DNA: TGCGCCAGCAGTGAGAACGGGGGAATGAAGACCCAGTACTTC; CDR3: CASSENGGMKTQYF
D: -; V: TRBV11-2; J: TRBJ2-2; size: -; DNA: TGTGCCAGCAGTCACGATCGCACCGGGGAGCTGTTTTTT; CDR3: CASSHDRTGELFF
D: -; V: TRBV7-2; J: TRBJ1-5; size: -; DNA: TGTGCCAGCAGCTTAGATCTGAATCAGCCCCAGCATTTT; CDR3: CASSLDLNQPQHF
D: -; V: TRBV7-9; J: TRBJ2-7; size: -; DNA: TGTGCCAGCAGCTTTGGGGTAACCTACGAGCAGTACTTC; CDR3: CASSFGVTYEQYF
D: TRBD1; V: TRBV5-1; J: TRBJ2-5; size: -; DNA: TGCGCCAGTACCGGGACAGACCAAGAGACCCAGTACTTC; CDR3: CASTGTDQETQYF
D: TRBD1; V: TRBV9; J: TRBJ2-1; size: -; DNA: TGTGCCAGCAGCGTAAGGGACAGGTCCAACAATGAGCAGTTCTTC; CDR3: CASSVRDRSNNEQFF
D: -; V: TRBV30; J: TRBJ2-2; size: -; DNA: TGTGCCTGGAGTGCAGTCAATGCGAACACCGGGGAGCTGTTTTTT; CDR3: CAWSAVNANTGELFF
D: -; V: TRBV4-2; J: TRBJ2-7; size: once; DNA: TGTGCCAGCAGCCAAGTCGACAGCAGAACCTACGAGCAGTACTTC; CDR3: CASSQVDSRTYEQYF
D: -; V: TRBV7-9; J: TRBJ1-4; size: once; DNA: TGTGCCAGCAGCCTGGAGGGTAGGCGGGAAAAACTGTTTTTT; CDR3: CASSLEGRREKLFF
D: -; V: TRBV10-1; J: TRBJ2-7; size: -; DNA: TGCGCCAGCAGTGAGTTCCCGGGAACGATCCCCTACGAGCAGTACTTC; CDR3: CASSEFPGTIPYEQYF
D: -; V: TRBV2; J: TRBJ2-3; size: -; DNA: TGTGCCAGCTCGGCTAGCAGTCCTCAGGATACGCAGTATTTT; CDR3: CASSASSPQDTQYF
D: TRBD1; V: TRBV5-1; J: TRBJ1-3; size: -; DNA: TGCGCCAGCAGCCTATCAGGGACAGCGGACACCATATATTTT; CDR3: CASSLSGTADTIYF
D: -; V: TRBV27; J: TRBJ1-5; size: -; DNA: TGTGCCAGCAGGGGGCTGGGTCCGGGTCAGCCCCAGCATTTT; CDR3: CASRGLGPGQPQHF
D: -; V: TRBV19; J: TRBJ1-2; size: -; DNA: TGTGCCAGTAGTATAGGAGTGGACAGTTCTCTCTATGGCTACACCTTC; CDR3: CASSIGVDSSLYGYTF
D: TRBD1; V: TRBV7-8; J: TRBJ1-6; size: -; DNA: TGTGCCAGCAGCATGAACAGGGGGGCAAATAATTCACCCCTCCACTTT; CDR3: CASSMNRGANNSPLHF
D: -; V: TRBV10-1; J: TRBJ2-7; size: -; DNA: TGCGCCAGCAGTGAGTCGGTCGGGGCGGACGAGCAGTACTTC; CDR3: CASSESVGADEQYF
D: -; V: TRBV5-6; J: TRBJ1-2; size: -; DNA: TGTGCCAGCAGCTTGGGGTCGGCAGGGAACTATGGCTACACCTTC; CDR3: CASSLGSAGNYGYTF
D: -; V: TRBV4-2; J: TRBJ2-5; size: -; DNA: TGTGCCAGCAGCCAAGGGGTCGGGACGACGTACCAAGAGACCCAGTACTTC; CDR3: CASSQGVGTTYQETQYF
D: TRBD1; V: TRBV2; J: TRBJ1-5; size: -; DNA: TGTGCCAGCAGCGATGGACAGGCTAACAATCAGCCCCAGCATTTT; CDR3: CASSDGQANNQPQHF
D: -; V: TRBV19; J: TRBJ1-1; size: -; DNA: TGTGCCAGTAGTTTATTATTCGCGGGGCCCACTGAAGCTTTCTTT; CDR3: CASSLLFAGPTEAFF
D: TRBD1; V: TRBV28; J: TRBJ1-5; size: -; DNA: TGTGCCAGCAGCATGACAGGGATCGGCGTGAGCAATCAGCCCCAGCATTTT; CDR3: CASSMTGIGVSNQPQHF
D: TRBD1; V: TRBV29-1; J: TRBJ2-2; size: -; DNA: TGCAGCGTCCGTACCGGGACAGGGAACACCGGGGAGCTGTTTTTT; CDR3: CSVRTGTGNTGELFF
D: TRBD1; V: TRBV6-1; J: TRBJ1-4; size: -; DNA: TGTGCCAGCAGATGGGACAGGGCGGGGGAACTGTTTTTT; CDR3: CASRWDRAGELFF
D: TRBD1; V: TRBV7-8; J: TRBJ1-1; size: -; DNA: TGTGCCAGCAGCCAAGGCAGGACAGGGGGTACTGAAGCTTTCTTT; CDR3: CASSQGRTGGTEAFF
D: TRBD1; V: TRBV2; J: TRBJ1-2; size: once; DNA: TGTGCCAGCACTAGGACAGGGGCTAGCTATGGCTACACCTTC; CDR3: CASTRTGASYGYTF
D: TRBD2; V: TRBV11-3; J: TRBJ2-1; size: -; DNA: TGTGCCAGCAGCAGGACCGGGAGGGCCGCCTACAATGAGCAGTTCTTC; CDR3: CASSRTGRAAYNEQFF
D: TRBD1; V: TRBV7-8; J: TRBJ2-7; size: -; DNA: TGTGCCAGCAGCTTTGGACAGGGCTCCTACGAGCAGTACTTC; CDR3: CASSFGQGSYEQYF
D: -; V: TRBV19; J: TRBJ1-5; size: -; DNA: TGTGCCAGTAGTATAGACAGGGGAAGCAATCAGCCCCAGCATTTT; CDR3: CASSIDRGSNQPQHF
D: -; V: TRBV6-1; J: TRBJ1-6; size: -; DNA: TGTGCCAGCAGCGTAGGGTCACCCCTCCACTTT; CDR3: CASSVGSPLHF
D: -; V: TRBV6-5; J: TRBJ1-1; size: -; DNA: TGTGCCAGCAGTTACTCGAGGGGGACTGAAGCTTTCTTT; CDR3: CASSYSRGTEAFF
D: TRBD2; V: TRBV7-9; J: TRBJ2-3; size: -; DNA: TGTGCCAGCAGCACCCGGACTAGCGGGAGCACAGATACGCAGTATTTT; CDR3: CASSTRTSGSTDTQYF
D: -; V: TRBV2; J: TRBJ1-4; size: -; DNA: TGTGCCAGCAGGGACCCGGGAGCGGCTAATGAAAAACTGTTTTTT; CDR3: CASRDPGAANEKLFF